Below are 24 T cell receptor beta chains sequenced from a single sample in a study of T cell repertoires in cytomegalovirus infection. TCRdb re-derived calls from the reads in MiXCR, one entry per CDR3 protein. The table has roughly 500,000 distinct CDR3 sequences, around 11% seen once. The sequencing sample was made of PBMCs. These receptors all come from a human donor in good health (CMV status not recorded). Some clones in this sample may be carry-over from other donors' samples.

This clonotype has ten or more counts. The rearrangement links TRBV7-9 to TRBJ2-7; TRBD1 might be the D (6 bases). Trimming removed 5 bases from V and 4 bases from J, with 15 bases in between. This CDR3 contains 14 residues. CDR1 SEHNR and CDR2 FQNEAQ come from the germline V gene (reference sequence). This chain's CDR3 is CASSPTGTPYEQYF. The CDR3 DNA reads as TGTGCCAGCAGCCCAACCGGGACACCATACGAGCAGTACTTC.

This clonotype has ten or more counts. The CDR3 DNA follows: TGTGCCAGCAGTTACTCGAAGGCGCGGACGCAGACTAGCACAGATACGCAGTATTTT. Protein: CASSYSKARTQTSTDTQYF. The chain employs TRBV6-5 and TRBJ2-3, with D hard to call. The CDR3 length is 19 residues. Germline CDR1 and CDR2: MNHEY and SVGAGI. Trimming removed 0 bases at V and 0 bases at J, with 19 bases between.

This clonotype turned up a few times. CDR3 nucleotides: TGTGCCACCAGCAGAGATCGGACTTCACCCCTCCACTTT. Encoded protein: CATSRDRTSPLHF. V is TRBV15 and J is TRBJ1-6; no firm D call. The CDR3 contains 13 residues. Germline V gene data show CDR1 as LNHNV and CDR2 as YYDKDF (reference sequence). V was shortened by 0 bases and J by 9 bases, with 6 bases between the two germline ends.

There are many counts of this clonotype. The gene calls are TRBV7-3 and TRBJ1-4; D is unclear. With 2 bases removed from V and 8 bases from J, the gap between germline ends came to 9 bases. CDR3 length: 13 amino acids. Germline assignment: CDR1 SGHTA and CDR2 FQGTGA. CDR3 coding DNA: TGTGCCAGCAGCTTAGCGCTGGGGGAAAAACTGTTTTTT. Protein sequence: CASSLALGEKLFF.

The genes are TRBV10-2 and TRBJ2-3; D is unresolved. V was shortened by 6 bases and J by 2 bases, with 18 bases between the two germline ends. This CDR3 region has 16 residues. Germline V CDR1 and CDR2: WSHSY, SAAADI. The DNA for the CDR3 is TGCGCCAGCAGCCGCGTCAAACCCCACTACACAGATACGCAGTATTTT. Amino acids: CASSRVKPHYTDTQYF.

This clonotype was observed at least ten times. This chain links TRBV29-1 with TRBJ2-7, with TRBD2 identical over 8 bases. There are 16 residues in the CDR3. Trimming at V came to 1 base and at J to 6 bases, leaving 14 bases not matched to a gene. CDR1 and CDR2 from the germline V gene are SQVTM and ANQGSEA. Written as DNA, the CDR3 is TGCAGCGTTGAAGCCCCAGGGATAGCGGGGACTATCGAGCAGTACTTC. Protein product: CSVEAPGIAGTIEQYF.

This clonotype was found many times. CDR3 protein: CASRSLGGKGSTEAFF. The CDR3 DNA reads TGTGCCAGCCGATCCTTAGGGGGCAAAGGGAGCACTGAAGCTTTCTTT. V usage is TRBV12-3 or TRBV12-4 and J usage is TRBJ1-1; 7 bases are a match to TRBD1. The ends lost 8 bases at V and 4 bases at J; junction bases unmatched: 16. The CDR3 consists of 16 residues.

This clonotype came up many times. The CDR3 reads CASSPGSSLNYGYTF. The CDR3 bases are TGTGCCAGCAGCCCCGGCAGCTCCCTTAACTATGGCTACACCTTC. This chain uses TRBV5-5 with TRBJ1-2; D not resolved. CDR3 length equals 15 residues. V was shortened by 4 bases and J by 1 base, with 14 bases between the two germline ends. In germline, CDR1 is SGHKS, CDR2 YYEKEE (reference sequence).

This clonotype was detected many times. CDR3 nucleotides: TGTGCCAGCAGCCCTCAGGGGGGAGGGCAAGGGACTGAAGCTTTCTTT. Protein product: CASSPQGGGQGTEAFF. This sequence joins TRBV7-3 and TRBJ1-1; 7 bases align to TRBD1. The CDR3 consists of 16 residues. Germline V gene lookup returns CDR1 SGHTA and CDR2 FQGTGA. The V and J ends lost 5 bases and 5 bases, in that order; junction bases with no gene match: 14.

This clonotype was observed many times. Here the CDR3 DNA reads TGTGCCAGCAGTATTCAGGGCCTCCGTACCGGGGAGCTGTTTTTT. It codes for CASSIQGLRTGELFF. This chain uses TRBV28 with TRBJ2-2; D is perhaps TRBD1 (5 bases). The ends were cut back, 5 bases at V and 5 bases at J, with 15 bases in the middle. The length of the CDR3 is 15 residues. The germline CDR1 and CDR2 sequences are MDHEN and SYDVKM.

This clonotype was detected only a few times. This chain joins TRBV18 and TRBJ2-5; no reliable D call. CDR1 and CDR2 from the germline V gene are KGHSH and LQKENI. This CDR3 has 14 amino acids. Deletions cut 2 bases from V and 6 bases from J, with 13 bases between. As DNA, the CDR3 is TGTGCCAGCTCACCAGTTCCGGCCGCCCAGACCCAGTACTTC. Translating it yields CASSPVPAAQTQYF.

In its sample, this clonotype was seen a few times. This could be a read error, since a much larger clone is one nucleotide away. CDR3 protein: CASSFWENTEAFF. In nucleotides, the CDR3 is TGTGCCAGCAGCTTCTGGGAGAACACTGAAGCTTTCTTT. This chain uses TRBV7-9 with TRBJ1-1; D gene ambiguous. Germline V gives CDR1 SEHNR, CDR2 FQNEAQ (reference sequence). V was trimmed by 3 bases and J by 1 base, leaving 6 bases between them. The CDR3 sequence is 13 residues long.

The chain joins TRBV19 to TRBJ2-1; maybe TRBD2 (5 bases). The germline V gene has CDR1 LNHDA and CDR2 SQIVND (reference sequence). The CDR3 is 16 residues long. The V end lost 1 base, the J end lost 3 bases, and 13 bases lay between the germline ends. The CDR3 nucleotides are TGTGCCAGTAGTATAGCGGGGAGCCGGTTCTACAATGAGCAGTTCTTC. This codes for CASSIAGSRFYNEQFF.

The chain joins TRBV20-1 to TRBJ2-1; D possibly uses TRBD1 or TRBD2 (5 bases each). There are 15 residues in the CDR3. CDR1 is DFQATT, CDR2 SNEGSKA, per germline (reference sequence). V gave up 1 base and J gave up 1 base, with 11 bases separating them. The CDR3 spells CSARGQEGSYNEQFF. DNA of the CDR3: TGCAGTGCTAGAGGCCAAGAGGGGTCCTACAATGAGCAGTTCTTC.

This clonotype was seen ten or more times. This rearrangement joins TRBV7-2 to TRBJ2-7; D might be TRBD1 (5 bases). The germline V gene encodes CDR1 SGHTA and CDR2 FQGNSA. The CDR3 runs to 14 residues. Trimming removed 2 bases at V and 5 bases at J, with 13 bases between. This CDR3 is CASSLRQSPHEQYF. As DNA, the CDR3 is TGTGCCAGCAGCTTAAGACAGAGCCCCCACGAGCAGTACTTC.

In this sample, this clonotype turned up many times. The chain links TRBV7-9 to TRBJ2-3; D might be TRBD2 (6 bases). CDR3 length: 12 residues. V was trimmed by 6 bases and J by 5 bases, leaving 9 bases between them. Germline-derived CDR1 and CDR2 are SEHNR and FQNEAQ (reference sequence). This CDR3 reads CASRRLVDTQYF. CDR3 bases: TGTGCCAGCAGGCGACTAGTAGATACGCAGTATTTT. The full variable domain, in which reference TRBV7-9 and TRBJ2-3 provide the parts outside the CDR3, is DTGVSQNPRHKITKRGQNVTFRCDPISEHNRLYWYRQTLGQGPEFLTYFQNEAQLEKSRLLSDRFSAERPKGSFSTLEIQRTEQGDSAMYLCASRRLVDTQYFGPGTRLTVL.

This clonotype was recorded many times. The chain joins TRBV2 to TRBJ2-1; D unresolved. Trimming pared 6 bases from V and 4 bases from J, leaving 13 bases between. This CDR3 has 14 amino acids. The germline V gene encodes CDR1 SNHLY and CDR2 FYNNEI. Written as DNA, the CDR3 is TGTGCCAGCAGCGGCGGAATGTTTTACAATGAGCAGTTCTTC. It yields the protein CASSGGMFYNEQFF. The full variable domain, with the rest looked up from reference TRBV2 and TRBJ2-1, is EPEVTQTPSHQVTQMGQEVILRCVPISNHLYFYWYRQILGQKVEFLVSFYNNEISEKSEIFDDQFSVERPDGSNFTLKIRSTKLEDSAMYFCASSGGMFYNEQFFGPGTRLTVL.

There are a few counts of this clonotype. The chain combines TRBV6-1 with TRBJ1-5, with 7 bases lining up with TRBD1. J gave up 3 bases and V 6 bases, and 5 bases lay outside the gene matches. This CDR3 region has 14 residues. Germline loops: CDR1 MNHNS, CDR2 SASEGT. The CDR3 DNA sequence: TGTGCCAGCAGAGGGGACAGCTACAATCAGCCCCAGCATTTT. Amino acids: CASRGDSYNQPQHF.

This clonotype was seen many times. The gene calls are TRBV29-1 and TRBJ2-4, with D possibly being TRBD1 or TRBD2 (5 bases each). The V end was cut by 6 bases, the J end by 1 base, with 19 bases between. The CDR3 loop spans 16 amino acids. Germline-derived CDR1 and CDR2 are SQVTM and ANQGSEA. The CDR3 DNA is TGCAGCGTCCGCTTTGGGGGAAGTAGCGCCAAAAACATTCAGTACTTC. Its protein is CSVRFGGSSAKNIQYF.

This clonotype showed up many times. J is TRBJ2-1 and V is TRBV30, with D possibly being TRBD1 or TRBD2 (5 bases each). Germline V lookup: CDR1 GTSNPN, CDR2 SVGIG (reference sequence). Trimming cost V 2 bases and J 3 bases, with 20 bases left between them. The CDR3 runs to 17 residues. The CDR3 sequence is CAWSLGDPFGLYNEQFF. DNA of the CDR3: TGTGCCTGGAGTCTTGGGGACCCCTTTGGACTCTACAATGAGCAGTTCTTC.

The rearrangement uses TRBV18 and TRBJ2-2; D not resolved. This CDR3 has 15 amino acids. V lost 1 base and J 0 bases, leaving 6 bases between the germline ends. Germline V gene sequence: CDR1 KGHSH, CDR2 LQKENI. The CDR3 bases are TGTGCCAGCTCACCACGACACGCGAACACCGGGGAGCTGTTTTTT. Translating gives CASSPRHANTGELFF.

This clonotype came up many times. The CDR3 DNA reads TGTGCCAGCAGCTTCCTACGGCCCGTTCGGACAGGACCTTCCACAGATACGCAGTATTTT. This translates into CASSFLRPVRTGPSTDTQYF. This chain connects TRBV11-1 to TRBJ2-3; 7 bases align to TRBD1. The V gene end was trimmed by 3 bases and the J gene end by 2 bases; junction bases not matched to a gene: 20. The CDR3 extends over 20 amino acids. Germline V gives CDR1 SGHAT, CDR2 FQDESV (reference sequence). Complete variable domain (other parts from reference TRBV11-1 and TRBJ2-3): EAEVAQSPRYKITEKSQAVAFWCDPISGHATLYWYRQILGQGPELLVQFQDESVVDDSQLPKDRFSAERLKGVDSTLKIQPAELGDSAMYLCASSFLRPVRTGPSTDTQYFGPGTRLTVL.

There are a few counts of this clonotype. V and J are TRBV18 and TRBJ2-7; D gene ambiguous. This CDR3 is 12 amino acids long. In germline, CDR1 is KGHSH, CDR2 LQKENI. V shed 5 bases and J shed 2 bases, with 7 bases lying between them. In DNA form, the CDR3 reads TGTGCCAGCTCAGATAGTACCTACGAGCAGTACTTC. Its translation is CASSDSTYEQYF.

The sample holds many counts of this clonotype. The chain is built from TRBV10-3 and TRBJ2-5; 7 bases are a match to TRBD2. Trimming took 0 bases from V and 5 from J; bases not matched to a gene: 12. Germline values: CDR1 ENHRY, CDR2 SYGVKD. This CDR3 is built from 17 residues. CDR3 region: CAISESGAGAAAETQYF. The CDR3 DNA reads as TGTGCCATCAGTGAGTCTGGGGCGGGAGCGGCGGCGGAGACCCAGTACTTC.